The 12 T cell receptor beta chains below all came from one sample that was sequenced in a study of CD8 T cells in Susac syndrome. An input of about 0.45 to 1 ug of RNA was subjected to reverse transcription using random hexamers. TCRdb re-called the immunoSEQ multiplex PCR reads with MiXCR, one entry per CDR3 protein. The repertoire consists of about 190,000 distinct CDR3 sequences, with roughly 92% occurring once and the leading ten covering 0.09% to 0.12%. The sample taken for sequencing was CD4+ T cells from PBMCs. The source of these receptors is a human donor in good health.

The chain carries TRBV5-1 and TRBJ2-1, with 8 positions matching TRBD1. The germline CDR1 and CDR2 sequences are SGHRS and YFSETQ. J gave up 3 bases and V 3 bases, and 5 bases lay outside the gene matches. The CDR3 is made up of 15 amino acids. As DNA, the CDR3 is TGCGCCAGCAGCTACGGGACAGGAGACTACAATGAGCAGTTCTTC. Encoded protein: CASSYGTGDYNEQFF.

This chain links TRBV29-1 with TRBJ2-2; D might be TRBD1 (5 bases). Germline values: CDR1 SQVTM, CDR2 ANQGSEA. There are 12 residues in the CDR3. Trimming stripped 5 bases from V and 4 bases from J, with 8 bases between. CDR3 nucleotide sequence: TGCAGCGTTAGAAGGGGCACCGGGGAGCTGTTTTTT. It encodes CSVRRGTGELFF.

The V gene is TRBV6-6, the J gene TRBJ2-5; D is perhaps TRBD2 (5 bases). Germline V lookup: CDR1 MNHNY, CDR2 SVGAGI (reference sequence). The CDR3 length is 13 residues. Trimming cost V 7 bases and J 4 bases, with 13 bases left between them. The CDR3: CASTGRGRETQYF. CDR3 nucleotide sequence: TGTGCCAGCACGGGGAGAGGGAGAGAGACCCAGTACTTC.

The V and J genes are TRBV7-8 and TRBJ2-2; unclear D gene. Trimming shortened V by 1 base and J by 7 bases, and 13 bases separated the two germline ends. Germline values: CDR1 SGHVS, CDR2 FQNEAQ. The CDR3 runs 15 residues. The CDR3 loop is CASSLVAGWHGELFF. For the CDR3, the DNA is TGTGCCAGCAGCTTAGTGGCTGGTTGGCACGGGGAGCTGTTTTTT.

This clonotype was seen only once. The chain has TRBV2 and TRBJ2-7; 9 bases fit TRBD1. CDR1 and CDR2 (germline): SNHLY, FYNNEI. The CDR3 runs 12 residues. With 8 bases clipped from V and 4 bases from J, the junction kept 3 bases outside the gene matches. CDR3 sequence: CASVQGAYEQYF. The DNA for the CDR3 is TGTGCCAGCGTACAGGGGGCTTACGAGCAGTACTTC.

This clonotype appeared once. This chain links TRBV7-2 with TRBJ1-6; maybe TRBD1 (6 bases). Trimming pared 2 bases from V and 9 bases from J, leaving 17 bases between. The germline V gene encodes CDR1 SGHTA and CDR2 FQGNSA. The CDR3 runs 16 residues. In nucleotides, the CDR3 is TGTGCCAGCAGCTTAAGTCCTGGACAGATCAGTTCACCCCTCCACTTT. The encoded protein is CASSLSPGQISSPLHF.

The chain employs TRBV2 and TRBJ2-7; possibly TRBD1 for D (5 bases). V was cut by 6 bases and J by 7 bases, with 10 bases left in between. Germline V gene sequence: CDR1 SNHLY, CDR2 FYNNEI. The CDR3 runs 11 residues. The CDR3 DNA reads TGTGCCAGCAGGGGGCCTCGGGAGCAGTACGTC. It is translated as CASRGPREQYV.

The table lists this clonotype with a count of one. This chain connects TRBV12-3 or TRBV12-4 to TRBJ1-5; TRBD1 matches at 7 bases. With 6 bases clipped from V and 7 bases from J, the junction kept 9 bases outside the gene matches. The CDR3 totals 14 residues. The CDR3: CASRWTGGFQPQHF. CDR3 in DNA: TGTGCCAGCAGATGGACAGGCGGGTTCCAGCCCCAGCATTTT.

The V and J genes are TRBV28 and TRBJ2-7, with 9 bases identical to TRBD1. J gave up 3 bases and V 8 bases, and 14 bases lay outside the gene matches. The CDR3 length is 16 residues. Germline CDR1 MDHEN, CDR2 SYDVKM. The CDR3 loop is CASCTLWDRADYEQYF. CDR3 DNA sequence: TGTGCCAGCTGCACTTTATGGGACAGGGCAGACTACGAGCAGTACTTC.

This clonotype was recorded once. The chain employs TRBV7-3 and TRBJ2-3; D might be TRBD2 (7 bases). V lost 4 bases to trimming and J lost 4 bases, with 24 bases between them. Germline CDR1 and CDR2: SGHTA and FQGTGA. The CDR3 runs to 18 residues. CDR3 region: CASSSYSVGGGPPDTQYF. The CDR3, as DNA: TGTGCCAGCAGCTCCTACTCAGTGGGGGGGGGCCCTCCAGATACGCAGTATTTT.

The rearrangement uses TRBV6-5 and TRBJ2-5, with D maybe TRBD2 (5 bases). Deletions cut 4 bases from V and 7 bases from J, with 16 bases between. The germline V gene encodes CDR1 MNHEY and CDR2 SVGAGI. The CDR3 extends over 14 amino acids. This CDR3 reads CASSSRSAGVTQYF. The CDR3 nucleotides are TGTGCCAGCAGTTCCCGCTCAGCCGGGGTGACCCAGTACTTC.

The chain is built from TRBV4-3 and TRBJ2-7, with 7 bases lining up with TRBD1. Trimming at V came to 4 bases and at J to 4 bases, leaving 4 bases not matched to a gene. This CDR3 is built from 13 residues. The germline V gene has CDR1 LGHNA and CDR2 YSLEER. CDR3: CASSRSRGYEQYV. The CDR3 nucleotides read TGCGCCAGCAGCCGATCCAGGGGGTACGAGCAGTACGTC.